This TCR beta chain was identified during a study of blood T cell repertoires in COVID-19. Sequencing was performed with immunoSEQ multiplex PCR; in TCRdb, only in-frame clones are kept and a portion is missing. The sample shows over 150,000 clones, roughly 78% of them seen only once. Sequenced material: peripheral blood. The sequence was collected from an elderly man with acute or convalescent COVID-19.

CDR3 in DNA: TGTGCCATCAGTGCGGCAGGGGGCACCGGGGAGCTGTTTTTT. It encodes CAISAAGGTGELFF. The chain joins TRBV10-3 to TRBJ2-2; 7 bases agree with TRBD1. V trimming: 4 bases; J trimming: 4 bases; junction bases outside the gene matches: 3. CDR3 size: 14 residues. In germline, CDR1 is ENHRY, CDR2 SYGVKD.